This TCR beta chain was recorded in a study of T cells in Graves' hyperthyroidism and ophthalmopathy. Germline trimming cut 5 bases from V and 0 bases from J; bases unmatched to any gene: 10. The CDR3 contains 18 residues. Amplified regions were TCR beta CDR3 sequences from RNA transcripts. The HTBI primer set served for first-round RT-PCR of the TCR CDR3. TCRdb itself ran the multiplex PCR reads through MiXCR, one entry per CDR3 protein. The data contain under 400,000 distinct CDR3 sequences, roughly 14% of them seen just once; the ten biggest clones take up about 30%. This clonotype has a count of ten or more. The antigen is not known. Blood from later-ophthalmopathy patients was taken at first hyperthyroidism diagnosis. General observations from the study: Blood also carried most thyroid clonotypes expanded above 0.001.

This TCR was recovered from a young woman with Graves' hyperthyroidism that later progressed to Graves' ophthalmopathy. The specimen was blood. The rearrangement links TRBV12-3 or TRBV12-4 to TRBJ1-4; 9 bases are shared with TRBD1. DNA for the CDR3: TGTGCCAGCAGTAATCCGGGACAGGGCGGGGCAACTAATGAAAAACTGTTTTTT. The encoded protein is CASSNPGQGGATNEKLFF.